This TCR beta chain emerged from a study of regulatory T cells in long-lasting Graves disease. This CDR3 is 14 amino acids long. In germline, CDR1 is MDHEN, CDR2 SYDVKM. Trimming shortened V by 7 bases and J by 1 base, and 14 bases separated the two germline ends. At least ten counts were recorded for this clonotype. Regarding time point: persistent/refractory GD, antithyroid drugs over 5 years with positive TRAb. The TCR library used RNA extracted from PBMCs. One endocrinology department in Xi'an, China, was where patients came from. With iRepertoire HTBI primers and Arm-PCR of CDR3 regions, TCR beta libraries were built. TCRdb called the multiplex PCR reads again in MiXCR, with one record for every CDR3 protein. The sample holds around 500,000 distinct CDR3 sequences, roughly 20% seen once.

Here the sequenced sample was peripheral blood mononuclear cells (PBMCs), taken when the disease was refractory, from a patient treated with antithyroid drugs. The TCR sequence derives from a female donor with Graves disease. J is TRBJ2-7 and V is TRBV28; D unclear. As DNA, the CDR3 is TGTGCCAGCACCCGGGCAGGCCAGTCCTACGAGCAGTACTTC. It is translated as CASTRAGQSYEQYF.